Listed below are T cell receptor beta chains from one sample, sequenced in a study of cytomegalovirus exposure and HLA in healthy donors. Produced via immunoSEQ multiplex PCR; TCRdb's table is partial and in-frame only. Of hundreds of thousands of clones listed, roughly 87% are singletons. Sequencing was performed on PBMCs. Receptors originate from a young man in good health and CMV-seropositive. Each CDR3 is given without its conserved first and last residue. The order of the fields is J gene, CDR3 length, V gene, CDR3 protein.

j_gene: TRBJ2-3
len: 16
v_gene: TRBV28
CDR3aa: ASSLELGLAGDPDTQY

j_gene: TRBJ1-1
len: 11
v_gene: TRBV5-4
CDR3aa: ASSSNTNTEAF

j_gene: TRBJ2-3
len: 12
v_gene: TRBV27
CDR3aa: ASSNTGSADTQY

j_gene: TRBJ2-5
len: 11
v_gene: TRBV6-1
CDR3aa: ASSAGTWETQY

j_gene: TRBJ2-3
len: 13
v_gene: TRBV9
CDR3aa: ASSVYGSSTDTQY

j_gene: TRBJ2-1
len: 16
v_gene: TRBV27
CDR3aa: ASSLVVAEGVTKNEQF

j_gene: TRBJ2-1
len: 13
v_gene: TRBV4-1
CDR3aa: ASSPGLAGANEQF

j_gene: TRBJ2-7
len: 13
v_gene: TRBV4-1
CDR3aa: ASSFTGTGSHEQY

j_gene: TRBJ2-7
len: 11
v_gene: TRBV27
CDR3aa: ANGAGRPYEQY

j_gene: TRBJ2-1
len: 14
v_gene: TRBV4-2
CDR3aa: ASSQVSGTADNEQF

j_gene: TRBJ2-3
len: 11
v_gene: TRBV5-1
CDR3aa: ASSSRGPDTQY

j_gene: TRBJ1-1
len: 11
v_gene: TRBV6-4
CDR3aa: ASSPTMNTEAF

j_gene: TRBJ2-7
len: 11
v_gene: TRBV5-6
CDR3aa: ASSYRGLYEQY

j_gene: TRBJ2-2
len: 13
v_gene: TRBV5-1
CDR3aa: ASSPGQVVTGELF

j_gene: TRBJ2-5
len: 10
v_gene: TRBV18
CDR3aa: ASSTYQETQY

j_gene: TRBJ2-7
len: 13
v_gene: TRBV11-2
CDR3aa: ASSLYRDPTYEQY

j_gene: TRBJ1-5
len: 12
v_gene: TRBV6-1
CDR3aa: ASSVHRGVEPQH

j_gene: TRBJ1-1
len: 14
v_gene: TRBV28
CDR3aa: ASSLGGGAAATEAF

j_gene: TRBJ2-3
len: 13
v_gene: TRBV5-1
CDR3aa: ASSSLAASTDTQY

j_gene: TRBJ1-1
len: 13
v_gene: TRBV6-6
CDR3aa: ASRGFRYMNTEAF

j_gene: TRBJ1-1
len: 13
v_gene: TRBV15
CDR3aa: ATSGPGHQNTEAF

j_gene: TRBJ2-3
len: 10
v_gene: TRBV11-2
CDR3aa: ASSLVAVTQY

j_gene: TRBJ2-7
len: 12
v_gene: TRBV30
CDR3aa: AGRTGQGANEQY

j_gene: TRBJ1-5
len: 14
v_gene: TRBV6-1
CDR3aa: ASSEAGQGWSQPQH

j_gene: TRBJ2-7
len: 14
v_gene: TRBV5-4
CDR3aa: ASSLFVGVRAYEQY

j_gene: TRBJ2-2
len: 12
v_gene: TRBV27
CDR3aa: ASSFFSPGTELF

j_gene: TRBJ2-1
len: 12
v_gene: TRBV30
CDR3aa: AWIGWEGEDEQF

j_gene: TRBJ1-1
len: 13
v_gene: TRBV19
CDR3aa: ASSIWDRGQNEAF

j_gene: TRBJ2-3
len: 14
v_gene: TRBV9
CDR3aa: ASSVGRSGGTDTQY

j_gene: TRBJ1-5
len: 13
v_gene: TRBV5-6
CDR3aa: ASSSETDKNQPQH

j_gene: TRBJ2-3
len: 11
v_gene: TRBV6-5
CDR3aa: ASTTSGSYTQY

j_gene: TRBJ1-1
len: 11
v_gene: TRBV11-2
CDR3aa: ASSLDLNTEAF

j_gene: TRBJ2-1
len: 14
v_gene: TRBV5-1
CDR3aa: ASSSGGRGYRNEQF

j_gene: TRBJ2-6
len: 11
v_gene: TRBV9
CDR3aa: ASSWSGANVLT

j_gene: TRBJ1-5
len: 10
v_gene: TRBV28
CDR3aa: ASSLTGQPQH

j_gene: TRBJ1-3
len: 13
v_gene: TRBV5-1
CDR3aa: ASSFESSSGNTIY

j_gene: TRBJ1-3
len: 13
v_gene: TRBV7-9
CDR3aa: ASSPRGSRGNTIY

j_gene: TRBJ2-2
len: 18
v_gene: TRBV4-1
CDR3aa: ASSQEYQVGLAEPTGELF

j_gene: TRBJ1-4
len: 11
v_gene: TRBV2
CDR3aa: ASTRQDRGKLF

j_gene: TRBJ1-2
len: 13
v_gene: TRBV7-9
CDR3aa: ASSFRPGTPYGYT

j_gene: TRBJ1-5
len: 13
v_gene: TRBV2
CDR3aa: ASSEDPGGNQPQH

j_gene: TRBJ1-1
len: 13
v_gene: TRBV4-1
CDR3aa: ASSQEGLVGTEAF

j_gene: TRBJ2-7
len: 13
v_gene: TRBV7-8
CDR3aa: ASSLVRGRGGEQY

j_gene: TRBJ1-1
len: 10
v_gene: TRBV6-6
CDR3aa: ASSRGRAEAF

j_gene: TRBJ2-7
len: 16
v_gene: TRBV11-2
CDR3aa: ASSFASGSRTSSYEQY

j_gene: TRBJ1-5
len: 12
v_gene: TRBV7-3
CDR3aa: ASSQDGGNQPQH

j_gene: TRBJ1-5
len: 13
v_gene: TRBV10-3
CDR3aa: AISGDRPFVQPQH

j_gene: TRBJ2-5
len: 11
v_gene: TRBV10-3
CDR3aa: AISGGDQETQY

j_gene: TRBJ2-7
len: 13
v_gene: TRBV11-2
CDR3aa: ASSLGLAGVYEQY

j_gene: TRBJ2-1
len: 11
v_gene: TRBV11-3
CDR3aa: ASSLGGRNEQF

j_gene: TRBJ1-2
len: 10
v_gene: TRBV6-5
CDR3aa: ASSSRGGGYT

j_gene: TRBJ1-2
len: 12
v_gene: TRBV5-1
CDR3aa: ASSLRAFNYGYT

j_gene: TRBJ1-2
len: 13
v_gene: TRBV4-2
CDR3aa: ASRPSGPSPYGYT

j_gene: TRBJ2-7
len: 11
v_gene: TRBV2
CDR3aa: ASSGQIAYEQY

j_gene: TRBJ2-7
len: 12
v_gene: TRBV14
CDR3aa: ASSQGGRKYEQY